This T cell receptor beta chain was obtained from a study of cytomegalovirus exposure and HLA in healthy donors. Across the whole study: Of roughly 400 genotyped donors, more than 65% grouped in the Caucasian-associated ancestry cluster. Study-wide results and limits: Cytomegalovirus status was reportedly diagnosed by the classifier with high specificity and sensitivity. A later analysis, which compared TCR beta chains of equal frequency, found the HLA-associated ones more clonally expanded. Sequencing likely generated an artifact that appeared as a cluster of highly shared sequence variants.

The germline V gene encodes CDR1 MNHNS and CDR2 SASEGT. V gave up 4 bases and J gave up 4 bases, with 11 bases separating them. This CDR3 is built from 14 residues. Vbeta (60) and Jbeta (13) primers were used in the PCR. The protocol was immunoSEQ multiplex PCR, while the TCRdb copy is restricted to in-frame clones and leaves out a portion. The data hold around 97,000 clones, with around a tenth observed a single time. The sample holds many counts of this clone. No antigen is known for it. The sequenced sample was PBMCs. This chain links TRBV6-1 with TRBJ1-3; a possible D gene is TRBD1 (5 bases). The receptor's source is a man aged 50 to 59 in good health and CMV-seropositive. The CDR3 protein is CASSVGGTGNTIYF. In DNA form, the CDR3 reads TGTGCCAGCAGTGTTGGGGGGACCGGAAACACCATATATTTT.